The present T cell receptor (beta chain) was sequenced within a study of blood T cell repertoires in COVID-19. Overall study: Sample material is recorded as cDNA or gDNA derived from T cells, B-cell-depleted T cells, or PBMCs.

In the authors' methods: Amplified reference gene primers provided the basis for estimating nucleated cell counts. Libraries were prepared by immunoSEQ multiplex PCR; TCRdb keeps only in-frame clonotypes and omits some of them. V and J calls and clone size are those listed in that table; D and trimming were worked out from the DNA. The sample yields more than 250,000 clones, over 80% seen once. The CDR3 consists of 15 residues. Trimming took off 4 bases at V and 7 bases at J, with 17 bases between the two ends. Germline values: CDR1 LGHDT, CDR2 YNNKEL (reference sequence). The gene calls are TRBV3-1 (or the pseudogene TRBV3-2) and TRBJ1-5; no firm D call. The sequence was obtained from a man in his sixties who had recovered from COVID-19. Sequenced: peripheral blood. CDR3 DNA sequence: TGTGCCAGCAGCCCCCCACTATGGAGAGGACAGCCCCAGCATTTT. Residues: CASSPPLWRGQPQHF.